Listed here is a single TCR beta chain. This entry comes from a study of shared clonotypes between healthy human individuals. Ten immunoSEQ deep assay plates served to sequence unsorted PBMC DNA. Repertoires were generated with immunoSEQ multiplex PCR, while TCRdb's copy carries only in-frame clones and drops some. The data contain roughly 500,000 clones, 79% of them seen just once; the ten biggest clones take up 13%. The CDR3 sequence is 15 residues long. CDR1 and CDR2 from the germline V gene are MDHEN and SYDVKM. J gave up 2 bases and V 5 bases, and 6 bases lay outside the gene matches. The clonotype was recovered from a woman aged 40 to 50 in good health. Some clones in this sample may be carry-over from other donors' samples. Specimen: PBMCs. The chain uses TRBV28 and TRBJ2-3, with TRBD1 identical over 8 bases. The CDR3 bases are TGTGCCAGCAGTAAACAGGGGGGTAACACAGATACGCAGTATTTT. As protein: CASSKQGGNTDTQYF.